These 19 T cell receptor beta chains came from one sample sequenced in a study of blood T cell repertoires in COVID-19. This table comes from immunoSEQ multiplex PCR, and its TCRdb copy is limited to in-frame clones, with some not included. The data contain 200,000 to 250,000 clones, 70% to 90% of them singletons. Specimen: peripheral blood. The receptors here all came from a woman in her thirties or forties who had recovered from COVID-19.

The chain has TRBV30 and TRBJ1-1; 9 nucleotides match TRBD1. Germline lookup yields CDR1 GTSNPN and CDR2 SVGIG (reference sequence). The CDR3 is 17 residues long. After removal of 2 bases from V and 0 bases from J, the junction contained 10 bases not matched to a gene. Written as DNA, the CDR3 is TGTGCCTGGAGTAACTCAAAGGGACAGGGAATGAACACTGAAGCTTTCTTT. This gives the protein CAWSNSKGQGMNTEAFF.

This clone was counted between two and nine times. The chain uses TRBV7-9 and TRBJ2-2; 8 bases map to TRBD1. Germline V lookup: CDR1 SEHNR, CDR2 FQNEAQ (reference sequence). Losses at the gene ends were 6 bases for V and 6 bases for J; bases not matched to a gene: 9. The CDR3 has 15 residues. The CDR3 spells CASSPRTGPPGELFF. The CDR3 coding sequence is TGTGCCAGCAGTCCCCGGACAGGGCCCCCCGGGGAGCTGTTTTTT.

As concerns this clone: The junction and the germline gene differ at one end; a read error may be behind it. The chain carries TRBV7-7 and TRBJ2-1, with 7 bases identical to TRBD2. CDR1 and CDR2 (germline): SSHAT, FNYEAQ (reference sequence). The CDR3 has 15 residues. The DNA for the CDR3 is TGTGCTAGCAGCTTATACAGCGGGATCTACAATGAGCAGTTCTTC. Translation gives CASSLYSGIYNEQFF.

The genes are TRBV2 and TRBJ1-2; 7 positions match TRBD1. Looked up from germline, CDR1 is SNHLY and CDR2 is FYNNEI. The CDR3 consists of 12 residues. V trimming: 5 bases; J trimming: 6 bases; junction bases outside the gene matches: 3. CDR3 bases: TGTGCCAGCAGTCAGGACAGGAATGGCTACACCTTC. Its protein is CASSQDRNGYTF.

J is TRBJ1-1 and V is TRBV14, with D possibly TRBD1 on 5 matching bases. The germline V and J ends were trimmed by 0 bases and 6 bases, with 11 bases remaining between them. The CDR3 sequence is 14 residues long. The germline CDR1 and CDR2 sequences are SGHDN and FVKESK. The CDR3 DNA is TGTGCCAGCAGCCAAGATCTACGGGGGGCTGAAGCTTTCTTT. It encodes CASSQDLRGAEAFF.

This chain joins TRBV19 and TRBJ1-4, with D perhaps matching TRBD1 (5 bases). Trimming took off 5 bases at V and 8 bases at J, with 12 bases between the two ends. The CDR3 runs to 13 residues. Germline CDR1 is LNHDA and CDR2 is SQIVND (reference sequence). For the CDR3, the DNA is TGTGCCAGTAGTCCCCTTAGGGGAGAAAAACTGTTTTTT. Its translation is CASSPLRGEKLFF.

The chain employs TRBV13 and TRBJ1-2, with TRBD1 matching over 9 bases. With 5 bases clipped from V and 10 bases from J, the junction kept 11 bases outside the gene matches. The CDR3 consists of 14 residues. Germline-derived CDR1 and CDR2 are PRHDT and FYEKMQ (reference sequence). DNA for the CDR3: TGTGCCAGCAGCCCTACAGGGGGCCCGATGATCTACACCTTC. This sequence encodes CASSPTGGPMIYTF.

The chain recombines TRBV7-2 with TRBJ2-7; 9 positions agree with TRBD1. Trimming took 5 bases from V and 3 from J; bases not matched to a gene: 8. The CDR3 extends over 15 amino acids. The germline V gene has CDR1 SGHTA and CDR2 FQGNSA. The CDR3 DNA follows: TGTGCCAGCAGCCTTGGACAGGGGCCATTCTACGAGCAGTACTTC. Translating it yields CASSLGQGPFYEQYF.

The rearrangement uses TRBV7-2 and TRBJ2-1; D may be TRBD2 (6 bases). Germline assignment: CDR1 SGHTA and CDR2 FQGNSA. The CDR3 extends over 15 amino acids. With 3 bases removed from V and 7 bases from J, the gap between germline ends came to 16 bases. The DNA for the CDR3 is TGTGCCAGCAGCTTGGGCGGAGGGAGCGGGAATGAGCAGTTCTTC. Its protein is CASSLGGGSGNEQFF. The full variable domain, its missing parts supplied by reference TRBV7-2 and TRBJ2-1, is GAGVSQSPSNKVTEKGKDVELRCDPISGHTALYWYRQSLGQGLEFLIYFQGNSAPDKSGLPSDRFSAERTGGSVSTLTIQRTQQEDSAVYLCASSLGGGSGNEQFFGPGTRLTVL.

The J gene is TRBJ1-2, the V gene TRBV28, with 11 positions matching TRBD1. The ends lost 6 bases at V and 4 bases at J; junction bases unmatched: 16. The CDR3 has 18 amino acids. In germline, CDR1 is MDHEN, CDR2 SYDVKM. CDR3 sequence: CASSPRLGTGGEGYGYTF. The DNA for the CDR3 is TGTGCCAGCAGCCCCCGCTTGGGGACAGGGGGTGAGGGCTATGGCTACACCTTC.

The V and J genes are TRBV19 and TRBJ2-3, with TRBD2 identical over 8 bases. V shed 7 bases and J 1 base; nucleotides not matched to a gene: 7. Germline V CDR1 and CDR2: LNHDA, SQIVND (reference sequence). The CDR3 totals 15 residues. The CDR3 loop reads CASTQLAAGTDTQYF. CDR3 sequence (DNA): TGTGCCAGTACCCAACTAGCGGCAGGCACAGATACGCAGTATTTT. Looking up the rest from reference TRBV19 and TRBJ2-3 gives the full variable domain: DGGITQSPKYLFRKEGQNVTLSCEQNLNHDAMYWYRQDPGQGLRLIYYSQIVNDFQKGDIAEGYSVSREKKESFPLTVTSAQKNPTAFYLCASTQLAAGTDTQYFGPGTRLTVL.

This clone was seen just once. CDR3 protein: CASSYSILAGGYEQYF. In DNA form, the CDR3 reads TGTGCCAGCAGTTACTCGATCCTAGCGGGAGGCTACGAGCAGTACTTC. V usage is TRBV6-2 or TRBV6-3 and J usage is TRBJ2-7; 11 bases agree with TRBD2. The CDR3 runs 16 residues. Germline trimming cut 0 bases from V and 3 bases from J; bases unmatched to any gene: 4. CDR1 MNHEY and CDR2 SVGEGT come from the germline V gene.

The chain is built from TRBV13 and TRBJ1-3; no firm D call. This CDR3 spans 12 amino acids. The germline V gene encodes CDR1 PRHDT and CDR2 FYEKMQ (reference sequence). Trimming took 4 bases from V and 5 from J, leaving 6 bases between them. CDR3 sequence (DNA): TGTGCCAGCAGCTCTGTTCGAAACACCATATATTTT. Its protein is CASSSVRNTIYF.

The V call is TRBV18, the J call TRBJ2-5, with TRBD1 identical over 9 bases. V lost 6 bases and J lost 5; bases outside the gene matches: 10. CDR1 is KGHSH, CDR2 LQKENI, per germline. The length of the CDR3 is 15 residues. This CDR3 is CASSPNRGQVETQYF. CDR3 nucleotides: TGTGCCAGCTCGCCTAACAGGGGGCAAGTGGAGACCCAGTACTTC.

The chain combines TRBV27 with TRBJ2-3, with 14 bases aligning to TRBD2. The CDR3 sequence is 16 residues long. V shed 6 bases and J 6 bases; nucleotides not matched to a gene: 8. Germline lookup yields CDR1 MNHEY and CDR2 SMNVEV (reference sequence). The CDR3 sequence: CASSREGLAGADTQYF. As DNA, the CDR3 is TGTGCCAGCAGCCGCGAGGGACTAGCGGGAGCGGATACGCAGTATTTT.

V and J are TRBV12-3 or TRBV12-4 and TRBJ2-1, with D unresolved. The germline V and J ends were trimmed by 5 bases and 9 bases, with 14 bases remaining between them. The CDR3 contains 13 residues. CDR3 in amino acids: CASSPNPGGEQFF. The CDR3 coding sequence is TGTGCCAGCAGTCCAAACCCTGGCGGTGAGCAGTTCTTC.

This clone was recorded only once. V usage is TRBV4-1 and J usage is TRBJ2-5; D gene ambiguous. Trimming took 4 bases from V and 5 from J, leaving 11 bases between them. CDR3 length: 13 amino acids. Germline CDR1 is MGHRA and CDR2 is YSYEKL. In DNA, the CDR3 is TGCGCCAGCAGCCCAACCGCCGAGGAGACCCAGTACTTC. Protein sequence: CASSPTAEETQYF.

This clone was observed a single time. The CDR3 here is CATSPKGLAGGVEQFF. DNA of the CDR3: TGTGCCACCAGCCCAAAAGGACTAGCGGGGGGGGTTGAGCAGTTCTTC. The chain links TRBV24-1 to TRBJ2-1; 15 bases are a match to TRBD2. J lost 9 bases, V lost 7 bases, and 9 bases had no gene match. Germline assignment: CDR1 KGHDR and CDR2 SFDVKD. This CDR3 region has 16 residues.

The chain links TRBV27 to TRBJ1-1; D may be TRBD1 (6 bases). Looked up from germline, CDR1 is MNHEY and CDR2 is SMNVEV (reference sequence). The CDR3 has 14 amino acids. V lost 5 bases to trimming and J lost 6 bases, with 16 bases between them. The CDR3 sequence is CASSLLAGTPEAFF. CDR3 coding DNA: TGTGCCAGCAGTCTATTAGCAGGGACACCTGAAGCTTTCTTT.